The sequence of this T cell receptor (beta chain) was determined in a study of cytomegalovirus exposure and HLA in healthy donors (dated by TCRdb to about 2017). For the study in its entirety: According to a later analysis, one platform produced both the 120 validation repertoires and the approximately 660 repertoires of the first cohort. The study aimed to test whether cataloging public T cell receptors could reveal signatures of past pathogen exposure. In addition to the first cohort of several hundred subjects, a separate validation cohort of 120 different subjects was used. High-throughput TCR immunosequencing, statistical association of individual TCRs with disease status, and machine learning were combined to predict cytomegalovirus infection status.

Study-wide conclusions, independent of this receptor: The authors suggested that the approach could potentially be extended to other disease states and immunological phenotypes. In a later analysis, TCRs clustered in the first cohort were found to also tend to co-occur in the approximately 110 validation repertoires, with approximately 95% of cluster scores above 0. The validation cohort had no HLA typing available for a later analysis, so co-occurrence within that cohort was assessed over all 120 or so repertoires. In the study, some 160 TCR beta chains were listed as associated with cytomegalovirus. Most TCR sequences were seen in very few donors, while some public TCRs were found in many individuals. Three of the identified cytomegalovirus-associated TCR beta chains were confirmed in vitro to be specific for cytomegalovirus antigens. In both the original and validation cohorts, the classifier was reported to diagnose cytomegalovirus status with high specificity and sensitivity.

CDR1 and CDR2 are drawn from the germline V gene: MDHEN, SYDVKM. The CDR3 goes from the cysteine to the phenylalanine over 15 residues. CDR3 DNA is the only sequence kept; it has 45 bases, read in frame from the first base. Trimming removed 6 bases from V and 3 bases from J; the gene matches leave 6 bases unexplained. The table lists this clone with a count of one. Its antigen specificity is not known. Nothing much larger sits one base from this clone, and base qualities are not available. Donors formed part of the validation cohort, which comprised some 120 subjects and was distinct from the first cohort of several hundred subjects. Library prep was done by the immunoSEQ multiplex PCR assay. The study's own analysis went as follows. A statistical classification framework was built for diagnosing cytomegalovirus status from the catalog of TCR beta chain sequences. TCRdb retrieved this table from immuneACCESS and kept in-frame rearrangements only. Not all clones are present; in checked studies, unresolved V genes account for under half, and no reason is known for the remainder. The V and J calls and clone size were taken over from that table, and D and trimming were inferred from the DNA. The sample table shows 70,000 to 75,000 clones, and roughly 93% are seen once. The ten biggest clones cover more than 2.5% of the sample.

Sequenced sample: PBMCs. The rearranged chain carries TRBV28 and TRBJ2-3, with 10 middle bases fitting TRBD2. The clonotype comes from a woman aged 18-29 years in good health and CMV-seropositive. The CDR3 region has the sequence CASRSAGGRTDTQYF. At the DNA level, the sequence is TGTGCCAGCAGGTCAGCGGGGGGGCGTACAGATACGCAGTATTTT.